Listed below are T cell receptor beta chains from one sample, sequenced in a study of T-cell memory formation after mild COVID-19. One entry per CDR3 protein, called by TCRdb with MiXCR from the 5' RACE reads. This repertoire shows under 400,000 distinct CDR3 sequences, about 21% found once; its top ten account for approximately 12%. Specimen: PBMCs or a T cell subset sorted from them (not recorded which). The source of these receptors is an adult woman who had mild COVID-19 (a few samples of this study predate the infection). Cell type and time point are not known. Each CDR3 is given with its conserved first and last residue. Each record gives: D gene, V gene, J gene, clone size, CDR3 protein, CDR3 DNA. The D gene is left open where the match is weak. The size of a clone is reported for some rows only, either as once, few or many, or as a class for expanded clones.

D gene: NA
V gene: TRBV4-2
J gene: TRBJ2-7
clone size: many
CDR3 protein: CASSQDRSRPSEQYF
CDR3 DNA: TGTGCCAGCAGCCAAGACAGATCCCGACCCTCCGAGCAGTACTTC

D gene: TRBD2
V gene: TRBV7-2
J gene: TRBJ2-3
clone size: NA
CDR3 protein: CASSATSGGLDTQYF
CDR3 DNA: TGTGCCAGCAGCGCGACTAGCGGGGGGTTGGATACGCAGTATTTT

D gene: NA
V gene: TRBV5-1
J gene: TRBJ2-2
clone size: NA
CDR3 protein: CASSRATNTGELFF
CDR3 DNA: TGCGCCAGCAGTAGGGCCACGAACACCGGGGAGCTGTTTTTT

D gene: TRBD1
V gene: TRBV12-3/TRBV12-4
J gene: TRBJ1-3
clone size: NA
CDR3 protein: CASRKTGSGNTIYF
CDR3 DNA: TGTGCCAGCAGGAAGACAGGGTCTGGAAACACCATATATTTT

D gene: NA
V gene: TRBV5-6
J gene: TRBJ2-2
clone size: few
CDR3 protein: CASSLGVRGNTGELFF
CDR3 DNA: TGTGCCAGCAGCTTGGGGGTGAGGGGGAACACCGGGGAGCTGTTTTTT

D gene: NA
V gene: TRBV7-9
J gene: TRBJ2-7
clone size: NA
CDR3 protein: CASSGGTAYEQYF
CDR3 DNA: TGTGCCAGCAGCGGAGGGACAGCCTACGAGCAGTACTTC

D gene: TRBD2
V gene: TRBV5-1
J gene: TRBJ2-1
clone size: few
CDR3 protein: CASSQTSGKSYNEQFF
CDR3 DNA: TGCGCCAGCAGCCAGACTAGCGGGAAGTCCTACAATGAGCAGTTCTTC

D gene: TRBD1
V gene: TRBV12-3/TRBV12-4
J gene: TRBJ2-6
clone size: few
CDR3 protein: CASNPTGRAGANVLTF
CDR3 DNA: TGTGCCAGCAACCCGACAGGGCGGGCAGGGGCCAACGTCCTGACTTTC

D gene: TRBD1
V gene: TRBV20-1
J gene: TRBJ1-2
clone size: once
CDR3 protein: CSARDPLRTGHGYTF
CDR3 DNA: TGCAGTGCTAGAGACCCTTTACGGACAGGGCATGGCTACACCTTC

D gene: NA
V gene: TRBV12-3/TRBV12-4
J gene: TRBJ1-5
clone size: NA
CDR3 protein: CASSRKGPNQPQHF
CDR3 DNA: TGTGCCAGCAGCAGAAAGGGGCCCAATCAGCCCCAGCATTTT

D gene: NA
V gene: TRBV4-3
J gene: TRBJ2-1
clone size: few
CDR3 protein: CASSHRQWGSSYNEQFF
CDR3 DNA: TGCGCCAGCAGCCATCGTCAGTGGGGTAGCTCCTACAATGAGCAGTTCTTC

D gene: NA
V gene: TRBV5-1
J gene: TRBJ1-1
clone size: NA
CDR3 protein: CASSLESNTEAFF
CDR3 DNA: TGCGCCAGCAGCTTGGAATCTAACACTGAAGCTTTCTTT

D gene: NA
V gene: TRBV12-3/TRBV12-4
J gene: TRBJ2-7
clone size: NA
CDR3 protein: CASSSRVDSYEQYF
CDR3 DNA: TGTGCCAGCAGTTCCAGGGTCGACTCCTACGAGCAGTACTTC

D gene: TRBD1
V gene: TRBV4-1
J gene: TRBJ1-1
clone size: NA
CDR3 protein: CASSQEGGQTNTEAFF
CDR3 DNA: TGCGCCAGCAGCCAAGAGGGGGGACAGACGAACACTGAAGCTTTCTTT

D gene: NA
V gene: TRBV5-1
J gene: TRBJ2-5
clone size: NA
CDR3 protein: CASSFEGLETQYF
CDR3 DNA: TGCGCCAGCAGCTTTGAGGGTTTGGAGACCCAGTACTTC

D gene: TRBD2
V gene: TRBV18
J gene: TRBJ2-1
clone size: NA
CDR3 protein: CASSPPSPITGGPNEQFF
CDR3 DNA: TGTGCCAGCTCACCACCGTCTCCCATTACGGGAGGCCCCAATGAGCAGTTCTTC

D gene: TRBD2
V gene: TRBV9
J gene: TRBJ2-7
clone size: NA
CDR3 protein: CASSVDWTSVTYEQYF
CDR3 DNA: TGTGCCAGCAGCGTAGATTGGACTAGCGTTACCTACGAGCAGTACTTC

D gene: NA
V gene: TRBV2
J gene: TRBJ1-5
clone size: few
CDR3 protein: CASSEALGGQPQHF
CDR3 DNA: TGTGCCAGCAGTGAAGCGTTGGGGGGGCAGCCCCAGCATTTT

D gene: NA
V gene: TRBV29-1
J gene: TRBJ2-1
clone size: NA
CDR3 protein: CSVEGGDGRGEQFF
CDR3 DNA: TGCAGCGTTGAAGGGGGGGACGGCCGAGGTGAGCAGTTCTTC

D gene: TRBD2
V gene: TRBV6-1
J gene: TRBJ2-3
clone size: NA
CDR3 protein: CASHRLAERASTDTQYF
CDR3 DNA: TGTGCCAGCCATAGACTAGCGGAGAGGGCTAGCACAGATACGCAGTATTTT

D gene: TRBD1
V gene: TRBV2
J gene: TRBJ2-5
clone size: few
CDR3 protein: CASSGDSNAEYF
CDR3 DNA: TGTGCCAGCAGTGGGGACAGCAACGCAGAGTACTTC

D gene: NA
V gene: TRBV4-3
J gene: TRBJ1-1
clone size: NA
CDR3 protein: CASSRSSGANTEAFF
CDR3 DNA: TGCGCCAGCAGCCGAAGCAGCGGAGCGAACACTGAAGCTTTCTTT

D gene: NA
V gene: TRBV21-1
J gene: TRBJ1-1
clone size: few
CDR3 protein: CASSKGPNTEAFF
CDR3 DNA: TGTGCCAGCAGCAAGGGACCGAACACTGAAGCTTTCTTT

D gene: NA
V gene: TRBV21-1
J gene: TRBJ2-7
clone size: NA
CDR3 protein: CASSKVPGYWEQYF
CDR3 DNA: TGTGCCAGCAGCAAAGTCCCAGGGTACTGGGAGCAGTACTTC

D gene: TRBD2
V gene: TRBV7-8
J gene: TRBJ2-7
clone size: many
CDR3 protein: CASSLKLAGAGPYEQYF
CDR3 DNA: TGTGCCAGCAGCTTAAAACTAGCGGGAGCGGGGCCCTACGAGCAGTACTTC

D gene: NA
V gene: TRBV12-3/TRBV12-4
J gene: TRBJ2-7
clone size: NA
CDR3 protein: CASSLGGETYEQYF
CDR3 DNA: TGTGCCAGCAGTTTGGGTGGGGAAACCTACGAGCAGTACTTC

D gene: TRBD2
V gene: TRBV4-1
J gene: TRBJ2-1
clone size: NA
CDR3 protein: CASSQVPGTTSYNEQFF
CDR3 DNA: TGCGCCAGCAGCCAAGTACCCGGGACTACTTCCTACAATGAGCAGTTCTTC

D gene: NA
V gene: TRBV7-9
J gene: TRBJ2-3
clone size: NA
CDR3 protein: CASSLQVGGADTQYF
CDR3 DNA: TGTGCCAGCAGCTTACAAGTGGGAGGCGCAGATACGCAGTATTTT

D gene: TRBD1
V gene: TRBV29-1
J gene: TRBJ2-5
clone size: few
CDR3 protein: CSVNDRGLSSRETQYF
CDR3 DNA: TGCAGCGTCAACGACAGGGGGCTTTCTTCAAGAGAGACCCAGTACTTC

D gene: NA
V gene: TRBV7-9
J gene: TRBJ2-5
clone size: few
CDR3 protein: CASSLARQETQYF
CDR3 DNA: TGTGCCAGCAGCTTAGCACGTCAAGAGACCCAGTACTTC

D gene: TRBD2
V gene: TRBV7-2
J gene: TRBJ2-7
clone size: NA
CDR3 protein: CASSYNSGGSSYEQYF
CDR3 DNA: TGTGCCAGCAGCTACAATAGCGGGGGAAGCTCCTACGAGCAGTACTTC

D gene: NA
V gene: TRBV29-1
J gene: TRBJ2-7
clone size: NA
CDR3 protein: CSVWSRGYEQYF
CDR3 DNA: TGCAGCGTTTGGTCCAGAGGATACGAGCAGTACTTC

D gene: NA
V gene: TRBV6-2/TRBV6-3
J gene: TRBJ2-7
clone size: few
CDR3 protein: CASSSVTDEQYF
CDR3 DNA: TGTGCCAGCAGTTCCGTGACGGACGAGCAGTACTTC

D gene: NA
V gene: TRBV5-4
J gene: TRBJ2-5
clone size: many
CDR3 protein: CASRDVSRSQETQYF
CDR3 DNA: TGTGCCAGCAGGGACGTCTCACGTTCCCAAGAGACCCAGTACTTC

D gene: TRBD2
V gene: TRBV5-1
J gene: TRBJ2-3
clone size: NA
CDR3 protein: CASSVSSGGSTDTQYF
CDR3 DNA: TGCGCCAGCAGCGTCTCTAGCGGGGGTTCCACGGATACGCAGTATTTT

D gene: NA
V gene: TRBV30
J gene: TRBJ2-2
clone size: NA
CDR3 protein: CAWSFVLNTGELFF
CDR3 DNA: TGTGCCTGGAGTTTTGTATTAAACACCGGGGAGCTGTTTTTT

D gene: NA
V gene: TRBV20-1
J gene: TRBJ2-5
clone size: NA
CDR3 protein: CSASESQETQYF
CDR3 DNA: TGCAGTGCTAGTGAGAGCCAAGAGACCCAGTACTTC

D gene: TRBD1
V gene: TRBV20-1
J gene: TRBJ2-7
clone size: NA
CDR3 protein: CSAETGGSSYEQYF
CDR3 DNA: TGCAGTGCTGAAACAGGGGGGAGCTCCTACGAGCAGTACTTC

D gene: NA
V gene: TRBV29-1
J gene: TRBJ2-5
clone size: NA
CDR3 protein: CSVERGRWETQYF
CDR3 DNA: TGCAGCGTTGAACGAGGACGTTGGGAGACCCAGTACTTC

D gene: NA
V gene: TRBV10-3
J gene: TRBJ2-3
clone size: few
CDR3 protein: CAISGHGYTDTQYF
CDR3 DNA: TGTGCCATCAGTGGTCACGGATACACAGATACGCAGTATTTT

D gene: TRBD2
V gene: TRBV20-1
J gene: TRBJ2-1
clone size: NA
CDR3 protein: CSAWTSGRTINEQFF
CDR3 DNA: TGCAGTGCTTGGACTAGCGGGCGAACCATAAATGAGCAGTTCTTC

D gene: TRBD2
V gene: TRBV9
J gene: TRBJ2-3
clone size: once
CDR3 protein: CASSVDLRTSGANRLSTDTQYF
CDR3 DNA: TGTGCCAGCAGCGTAGATCTCAGGACTAGCGGAGCAAACCGCCTTAGCACAGATACGCAGTATTTT

D gene: TRBD1
V gene: TRBV12-3/TRBV12-4
J gene: TRBJ2-2
clone size: few
CDR3 protein: CASSGTGGIGELFF
CDR3 DNA: TGTGCCAGCTCCGGGACAGGGGGCATCGGGGAGCTGTTTTTT

D gene: NA
V gene: TRBV6-6
J gene: TRBJ1-2
clone size: NA
CDR3 protein: CASSNLPNYGYTF
CDR3 DNA: TGTGCCAGCAGCAACCTGCCTAACTATGGCTACACCTTC

D gene: NA
V gene: TRBV18
J gene: TRBJ2-7
clone size: few
CDR3 protein: CASSAGSYEQYF
CDR3 DNA: TGTGCCAGCTCGGCCGGGAGCTACGAGCAGTACTTC

D gene: NA
V gene: TRBV7-9
J gene: TRBJ1-4
clone size: once
CDR3 protein: CASSLAPGTGREKLFF
CDR3 DNA: TGTGCCAGCAGCTTAGCGCCCGGGACCGGACGGGAAAAACTGTTTTTT

D gene: TRBD2
V gene: TRBV9
J gene: TRBJ2-1
clone size: NA
CDR3 protein: CASSVVGTSGSRYNEQFF
CDR3 DNA: TGTGCCAGCAGCGTAGTAGGGACTAGCGGGAGTAGATACAATGAGCAGTTCTTC

D gene: TRBD2
V gene: TRBV7-3
J gene: TRBJ2-3
clone size: NA
CDR3 protein: CASSPVLAGGPWTDTQYF
CDR3 DNA: TGTGCCAGCAGCCCGGTCCTAGCGGGAGGGCCTTGGACAGATACGCAGTATTTT

D gene: NA
V gene: TRBV5-1
J gene: TRBJ1-5
clone size: NA
CDR3 protein: CASSPGGSNQPQHF
CDR3 DNA: TGCGCCAGCAGCCCTGGAGGTAGCAATCAGCCCCAGCATTTT

D gene: TRBD1
V gene: TRBV4-1
J gene: TRBJ2-7
clone size: NA
CDR3 protein: CASSQDNWDRVVRGRGVYEQYF
CDR3 DNA: TGCGCCAGCAGCCAAGATAACTGGGACAGGGTAGTTCGGGGGCGTGGGGTCTACGAGCAGTACTTC

D gene: NA
V gene: TRBV7-9
J gene: TRBJ2-1
clone size: few
CDR3 protein: CASSQRGEFYNEQFF
CDR3 DNA: TGTGCCAGCAGCCAAAGGGGTGAGTTCTACAATGAGCAGTTCTTC

D gene: NA
V gene: TRBV12-3/TRBV12-4
J gene: TRBJ2-7
clone size: many
CDR3 protein: CASSLAREQYF
CDR3 DNA: TGTGCCAGCAGTTTAGCTCGGGAGCAGTACTTC

D gene: NA
V gene: TRBV4-1
J gene: TRBJ1-2
clone size: few
CDR3 protein: CASSQRIIRTQGDGYTF
CDR3 DNA: TGCGCCAGCAGCCAGAGAATAATTCGCACTCAGGGAGATGGCTACACCTTC

D gene: TRBD1
V gene: TRBV9
J gene: TRBJ1-6
clone size: many
CDR3 protein: CASSPRTGPNSPLHF
CDR3 DNA: TGTGCCAGCAGCCCCCGGACAGGGCCTAATTCACCCCTCCACTTT

D gene: TRBD2
V gene: TRBV27
J gene: TRBJ2-3
clone size: few
CDR3 protein: CASSFWTSGKTDTQYF
CDR3 DNA: TGTGCCAGCAGTTTCTGGACTAGCGGGAAGACAGATACGCAGTATTTT

D gene: NA
V gene: TRBV20-1
J gene: TRBJ1-6
clone size: few
CDR3 protein: CSAKGQNNSPLHF
CDR3 DNA: TGCAGTGCAAAGGGGCAGAATAATTCACCCCTCCACTTT

D gene: NA
V gene: TRBV7-2
J gene: TRBJ1-5
clone size: NA
CDR3 protein: CASTKDRANQPQHF
CDR3 DNA: TGTGCCAGCACAAAAGACAGAGCCAATCAGCCCCAGCATTTT